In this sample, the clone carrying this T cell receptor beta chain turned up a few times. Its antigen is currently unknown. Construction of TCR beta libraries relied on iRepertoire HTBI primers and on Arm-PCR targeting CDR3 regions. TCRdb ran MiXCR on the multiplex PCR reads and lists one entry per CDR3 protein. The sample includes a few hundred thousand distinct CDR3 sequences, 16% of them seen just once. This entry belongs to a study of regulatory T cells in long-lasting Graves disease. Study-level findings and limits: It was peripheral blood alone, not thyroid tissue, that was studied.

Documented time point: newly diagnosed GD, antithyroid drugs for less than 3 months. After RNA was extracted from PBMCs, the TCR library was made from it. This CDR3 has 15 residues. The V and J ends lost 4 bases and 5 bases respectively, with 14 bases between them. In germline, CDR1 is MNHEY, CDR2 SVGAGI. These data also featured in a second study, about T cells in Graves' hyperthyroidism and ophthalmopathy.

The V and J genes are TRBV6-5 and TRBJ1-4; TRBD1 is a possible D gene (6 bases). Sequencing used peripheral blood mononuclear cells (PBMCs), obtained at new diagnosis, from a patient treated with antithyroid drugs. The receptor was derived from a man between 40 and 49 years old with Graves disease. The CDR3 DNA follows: TGTGCCAGCAGTTCTCTGACAAGGGGGAATGAAAAACTGTTTTTT. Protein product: CASSSLTRGNEKLFF.